Below are 25 T cell receptor beta chains sequenced from a single sample in a study of regulatory T cells in long-lasting Graves disease. Stated time point: newly diagnosed GD, antithyroid drugs for less than 3 months. PBMCs were the source of the RNA used for TCR sequencing. Investigators prepared the TCR beta libraries by applying iRepertoire HTBI primers and Arm-PCR of CDR3 regions. TCRdb independently ran MiXCR on the multiplex PCR reads; one entry per CDR3 protein. The data show around 360,000 distinct CDR3 sequences, about a sixth seen once. These same records also appear under a second study, on T cells in Graves' hyperthyroidism and ophthalmopathy.

The sample consisted of peripheral blood mononuclear cells (PBMCs), taken at new diagnosis, from a patient treated with antithyroid drugs. The origin of the receptors is a woman between 18 and 29 years old with Graves disease.

The sample holds many counts of this clonotype. This chain links TRBV6-1 with TRBJ2-7; D might be TRBD2 (5 bases). Germline loops: CDR1 MNHNS, CDR2 SASEGT. Deletions cut 4 bases from V and 7 bases from J, with 32 bases between. The CDR3 sequence is 19 residues long. This chain's CDR3 is CASSAFLGRGTVPIVEQYF. The CDR3 DNA is TGTGCCAGCAGTGCATTTCTTGGTCGGGGAACAGTGCCCATCGTGGAGCAGTACTTC.

This clonotype was recorded a few times. The rearrangement joins TRBV9 to TRBJ1-1; D perhaps matches TRBD1 (5 bases). Trimming left V 0 bases short and J 2 bases short, with 11 bases between. This CDR3 has 15 amino acids. Germline V gene lookup returns CDR1 SGDLS and CDR2 YYNGEE. The CDR3 loop reads CASSVESQGNTEAFF. The CDR3 DNA reads as TGTGCCAGCAGCGTAGAGTCTCAGGGTAACACTGAAGCTTTCTTT.

Many counts were recorded for this clonotype. The V call is TRBV12-3 or TRBV12-4, the J call TRBJ1-4; the D gene is possibly TRBD1 (6 bases). Trimming left V 3 bases short and J 5 bases short, with 13 bases between. The CDR3 is 15 amino acids. The CDR3 region has the DNA TGTGCCAGCAGTTTGGGTTTAGGGGGGAATGAAAAACTGTTTTTT. It specifies CASSLGLGGNEKLFF.

This clonotype was detected once. This chain uses TRBV13 with TRBJ1-3, with a tentative D call TRBD1 (6 bases). Germline V gene lookup returns CDR1 PRHDT and CDR2 FYEKMQ (reference sequence). Trimming removed 5 bases from V and 4 bases from J, with 21 bases in between. The CDR3 is made up of 17 amino acids. The CDR3 coding sequence is TGTGCCAGCAGCCCGACCGGGGAGGGGGAGGCCGGAAACACCATATATTTT. As protein: CASSPTGEGEAGNTIYF.

The sample holds many counts of this clonotype. The rearrangement joins TRBV27 to TRBJ1-1; no firm D call. The germline V and J ends were trimmed by 3 bases and 3 bases, with 14 bases remaining between them. Per the germline V gene, CDR1 is MNHEY and CDR2 is SMNVEV (reference sequence). The CDR3 is 15 residues long. The CDR3: CASSFRTKADTEAFF. In DNA form, the CDR3 reads TGTGCCAGCAGTTTCCGCACAAAAGCTGACACTGAAGCTTTCTTT.

Regarding this clonotype: A single base separates this from a much larger clone, so it may be a read error. V usage is TRBV6-2 or TRBV6-3 and J usage is TRBJ1-1; D may be TRBD1 (5 bases). Germline V gives CDR1 MNHEY, CDR2 SVGEGT. The CDR3 loop spans 13 amino acids. Trimming shortened V by 5 bases and J by 7 bases, and 14 bases separated the two germline ends. CDR3 nucleotides: TGTGCCAGCAGTGGAGCGGGGCGGTTTGAAGCTTTCTTT. Protein product: CASSGAGRFEAFF.

In its sample, this clonotype was seen many times. V is TRBV4-1 and J is TRBJ2-1; the match to TRBD2 covers 14 bases. The CDR3 has 19 residues. Germline CDR1 reads MGHRA; CDR2 reads YSYEKL. The junction had 15 bases not matched to a gene; V was cut back by 3 bases and J by 8 bases. Written as DNA, the CDR3 is TGCGCCAGCAGCCAGCGTAGGGGAGTTGGGACTAGCGGGAGAGATGAGCAGTTCTTC. Its protein product is CASSQRRGVGTSGRDEQFF.

This clonotype was seen a handful of times. J is TRBJ1-2 and V is TRBV11-2, with TRBD1 as a possible D gene (6 bases). The germline V gene encodes CDR1 SGHAT and CDR2 FQNNGV. V was trimmed by 7 bases and J by 4 bases, leaving 13 bases between them. The CDR3 is 13 amino acids. In DNA, the CDR3 is TGTGCCAGCAAAACCCAGGGGAGCTATGGCTACACCTTC. It codes for CASKTQGSYGYTF. The full variable domain, rest sourced from reference TRBV11-2 and TRBJ1-2, is EAGVAQSPRYKIIEKRQSVAFWCNPISGHATLYWYQQILGQGPKLLIQFQNNGVVDDSQLPKDRFSAERLKGVDSTLKIQPAKLEDSAVYLCASKTQGSYGYTFGSGTRLTVV.

This clonotype was picked up many times. The chain recombines TRBV2 with TRBJ2-5; TRBD2 is a possible D gene (7 bases). The V end was cut by 9 bases, the J end by 7 bases, with 27 bases between. Per the germline V gene, CDR1 is SNHLY and CDR2 is FYNNEI. The CDR3 covers 16 residues. The CDR3 bases are TGTGCCAGTATCTTCGAGGGGGGGATCATATCTGGGACCCAGTACTTC. Translation: CASIFEGGIISGTQYF.

There are a few counts of this clonotype. The chain recombines TRBV6-1 with TRBJ2-7, with D possibly matching TRBD1 (6 bases). CDR1 and CDR2 (germline): MNHNS, SASEGT. The CDR3 totals 13 residues. Trimming left V 5 bases short and J 2 bases short, with 10 bases between. CDR3 region: CASSQQGTYEQYF. For the CDR3, the DNA is TGTGCCAGCAGTCAACAGGGAACCTACGAGCAGTACTTC.

In this sample, this clonotype turned up many times. For the CDR3, the DNA is TGTGCCTGGAGCCGACAGGGGGCTCAAGCTAACTATGGCTACACCTTC. Translating it yields CAWSRQGAQANYGYTF. The chain employs TRBV30 and TRBJ1-2; 10 positions agree with TRBD1. CDR3 size: 16 residues. Germline lookup yields CDR1 GTSNPN and CDR2 SVGIG (reference sequence). With 3 bases clipped from V and 0 bases from J, the junction kept 7 bases outside the gene matches.

This clonotype has ten or more counts. The chain combines TRBV3-1 with TRBJ2-1; maybe TRBD2 (6 bases). CDR3 length equals 12 residues. Germline CDR1 is LGHDT and CDR2 is YNNKEL (reference sequence). V was cut by 7 bases and J by 7 bases, with 11 bases left in between. CDR3 in DNA: TGTGCCAGCACCCGGGGGTATAATGAGCAGTTCTTC. Translation gives CASTRGYNEQFF.

As to this clonotype: A much larger clone is a single base away; this may be a read error. The chain uses TRBV3-1 and TRBJ1-3; D gene uncertain. The V gene lost 8 bases and the J gene lost 0 bases, with 14 bases spanning the gap. Germline V gives CDR1 LGHDT, CDR2 YNNKEL (reference sequence). There are 15 residues in the CDR3. The CDR3 DNA follows: TGTGCCAGCGGCCCCTCTTACGACTCTGGAAACACCATATATTTT. This sequence encodes CASGPSYDSGNTIYF. Based on the CDR3 plus reference TRBV3-1 and TRBJ1-3, the full variable domain is DTAVSQTPKYLVTQMGNDKSIKCEQNLGHDTMYWYKQDSKKFLKIMFSYNNKELIINETVPNRFSPKSPDKAHLNLHINSLELGDSAVYFCASGPSYDSGNTIYFGEGSWLTVV.

Ten or more counts support this clonotype. The chain employs TRBV20-1 and TRBJ2-7; the D gene is possibly TRBD1 (6 bases). The CDR3 extends over 14 amino acids. The germline gives CDR1 DFQATT, CDR2 SNEGSKA (reference sequence). V was shortened by 2 bases and J by 1 base, with 12 bases between the two germline ends. CDR3 loop: CSARPRGLSYEQYF. In DNA, the CDR3 is TGCAGTGCTAGACCCAGGGGATTATCCTACGAGCAGTACTTC.

The chain uses TRBV29-1 and TRBJ1-1; D is perhaps TRBD1 (6 bases). The CDR3 length is 14 residues. V gave up 8 bases and J gave up 5 bases, with 21 bases separating them. Germline V gives CDR1 SQVTM, CDR2 ANQGSEA. CDR3 in amino acids: CSSCTGSVGTEAFF. The DNA of the CDR3 is TGCAGCTCGTGCACAGGGTCGGTTGGGACTGAAGCTTTCTTT.

This clonotype was counted between two and nine times. The chain joins TRBV20-1 to TRBJ2-5; tentative D call: TRBD1 (5 bases). Germline-derived CDR1 and CDR2 are DFQATT and SNEGSKA (reference sequence). The V gene lost 3 bases and the J gene lost 5 bases, with 10 bases spanning the gap. The CDR3 covers 12 residues. As DNA, the CDR3 is TGCAGTGCTAGCCTTAAGGGGGAGACCCAGTACTTC. Translation: CSASLKGETQYF.

This clonotype showed up many times. The chain has TRBV24-1 and TRBJ2-5, with a possible D match to TRBD1 (5 bases). The CDR3 loop spans 15 amino acids. Deletions cut 5 bases from V and 5 bases from J, with 17 bases between. CDR1 and CDR2 (germline): KGHDR, SFDVKD. The CDR3 bases are TGTGCCACCAGTGCGCTCGACAGCCTAGGGGAGACCCAGTACTTC. Protein product: CATSALDSLGETQYF.

The chain couples TRBV27 to TRBJ1-1; TRBD1 matches at 10 bases. The germline gives CDR1 MNHEY, CDR2 SMNVEV (reference sequence). V lost 6 bases, J lost 6 bases, and 7 bases stayed unmatched. CDR3 length: 14 residues. CDR3 DNA: TGTGCCAGCAGCCGGGACAGGGGTTTCTCTGAAGCTTTCTTT. Translation gives CASSRDRGFSEAFF.

The rearrangement links TRBV3-1 to TRBJ2-1; 9 bases align to TRBD2. CDR3 size: 15 residues. V lost 1 base to trimming and J lost 8 bases; unmatched junction nucleotides: 6. The germline V gene has CDR1 LGHDT and CDR2 YNNKEL (reference sequence). Here the CDR3 reads CASSQGTSVADEQFF. Written as DNA, the CDR3 is TGTGCCAGCAGCCAAGGGACTAGCGTGGCCGATGAGCAGTTCTTC.

This clonotype was recorded a few times. The chain combines TRBV6-1 with TRBJ1-6; possibly TRBD1 for D (5 bases). The CDR3 spans 14 residues. Trimming removed 5 bases from V and 4 bases from J, with 9 bases in between. Germline lookup yields CDR1 MNHNS and CDR2 SASEGT. This CDR3 is CASSKGSYNSPLHF. In DNA, the CDR3 is TGTGCCAGCAGTAAGGGGTCGTATAATTCACCCCTCCACTTT.

This clonotype was counted only a few times. Just one base apart from a much larger clone, this may be a read error. The V gene is TRBV5-1, the J gene TRBJ1-1; D gene unclear. The ends were cut back, 0 bases at V and 1 base at J, with 7 bases in the middle. Germline CDR1 is SGHRS and CDR2 is YFSETQ. This CDR3 contains 14 residues. The DNA of the CDR3 is TGCGCCAGCAGCTTGGGGGCACAGAACACTGAAGCTTTCTTT. Translating it yields CASSLGAQNTEAFF. Supplemented by reference TRBV5-1 and TRBJ1-1, the full variable domain reads KAGVTQTPRYLIKTRGQQVTLSCSPISGHRSVSWYQQTPGQGLQFLFEYFSETQRNKGNFPGRFSGRQFSNSRSEMNVSTLELGDSALYLCASSLGAQNTEAFFGQGTRLTVV.

Ten or more counts support this clonotype. The chain is built from TRBV6-1 and TRBJ1-5; possibly TRBD1 for D (6 bases). The CDR3 is 13 amino acids. Trimming shortened V by 6 bases and J by 4 bases, and 10 bases separated the two germline ends. Germline loops: CDR1 MNHNS, CDR2 SASEGT. CDR3 sequence: CASSGQQNQPQHF. DNA for the CDR3: TGTGCCAGCAGCGGACAGCAAAATCAGCCCCAGCATTTT.

This clonotype was recorded many times. The chain combines TRBV9 with TRBJ2-7; D is perhaps TRBD1 (9 bases). V shed 4 bases and J shed 2 bases, with 25 bases lying between them. Per the germline V gene, CDR1 is SGDLS and CDR2 is YYNGEE. There are 18 residues in the CDR3. CDR3 protein: CASSPRRGGGQGTYEQYF. CDR3 bases: TGTGCCAGCAGCCCTCGCCGGGGGGGGGGACAGGGCACCTACGAGCAGTACTTC.

This clonotype showed up many times. The chain employs TRBV7-8 and TRBJ2-1, with 8 bases matching TRBD2. Germline assignment: CDR1 SGHVS and CDR2 FQNEAQ. J gave up 1 base and V 4 bases, and 12 bases lay outside the gene matches. The CDR3 totals 18 residues. CDR3 in amino acids: CASSSRGLAGLSYNEQFF. For the CDR3, the DNA is TGTGCCAGCAGCTCCCGAGGACTAGCCGGCTTATCCTACAATGAGCAGTTCTTC.

On this clonotype: This likely reflects a read error, since a far larger clone is one base away. The chain combines TRBV11-2 with TRBJ2-1, with TRBD2 matching 13 bases. The germline V gene encodes CDR1 SGHAT and CDR2 FQNNGV. CDR3 length: 12 residues. The V gene end was trimmed by 11 bases and the J gene end by 10 bases; junction bases not matched to a gene: 5. CDR3 sequence reads: CAVLAGGNEQFF. In nucleotides, the CDR3 is TGTGCCGTACTAGCGGGGGGGAACGAGCAGTTCTTC.